This T cell receptor beta chain derives from a study of quantifying T cell responses using KT2 cells. In the study overall: cDNA was made from DNase-treated RNA using alpha and beta constant primers. The second PCR ran as a qPCR until a predetermined fluorescence threshold was reached.

The cDNA 3' end received a ligated oligonucleotide with a UMI. An equimolar mix of RC1.1 and RC1.2 primed the beta chain across TRBC1 and TRBC2. Each CDR3 protein gets one entry after TCRdb re-called the UMI-ligation and nested PCR reads with MiXCR. The data show tens of thousands of distinct CDR3 sequences, with 7.3% seen just once and about a sixth held by the top ten. V was pared by 3 bases and J by 3 bases, with 6 bases of the junction left unmatched. The CDR3 is made up of 15 amino acids. CDR1 is DFQATT, CDR2 SNEGSKA, per germline (reference sequence). Study results and limitations: KT2 clone alpha and beta sequence counts scaled linearly with input KT2 cell number.

This clonotype has at least ten counts. Its antigen is not identified. Known numbers of the T cell clone KT2 were added to PBMC. A range of KT2-to-PBMC ratios was made using fixed PBMC numbers. This chain joins TRBV20-1 and TRBJ1-3; 9 bases map to TRBD1. Material: PBMCs spiked with cells of the T cell clone KT2. The sequence was obtained from a human donor. The CDR3 sequence: CSASPDRGNGNTIYF. DNA of the CDR3: TGCAGTGCTAGCCCGGACAGGGGTAATGGAAACACCATATATTTT.